This is a list of T cell receptor beta chains from one sample in a study of Graves' ophthalmopathy and Graves' hyperthyroidism. TCRdb ran MiXCR on the multiplex PCR reads and lists one entry per CDR3 protein. The table has some 210,000 distinct CDR3 sequences, 25% to 35% seen once. Sequenced material: peripheral blood. All receptors derive from a man aged 45-65 years with Graves' ophthalmopathy. CDR3s include the opening cysteine and the closing phenylalanine or tryptophan. A D gene is named only where the DNA matches it firmly. The listing skips clone size in some rows; elsewhere it reads once, few, many or a size class.

TRBV6-2/TRBV6-3	18	TRBD1	few	TRBJ1-1	CASSYSGGRGHGATEAFF	TGTGCCAGCAGTTACTCCGGGGGCAGGGGGCACGGGGCCACTGAAGCTTTCTTT
TRBV3-1	15	TRBD2	many	TRBJ2-7	CASSQVAGESYEQYF	TGTGCCAGCAGCCAAGTTGCGGGAGAATCCTACGAGCAGTACTTC
TRBV28	13	-	many	TRBJ2-7	CASSSDNDYEQYF	TGTGCCAGCAGTTCTGACAACGACTACGAGCAGTACTTC
TRBV29-1	13	-	many	TRBJ2-7	CSVEGEFSYEQYF	TGCAGCGTTGAAGGGGAATTTAGCTACGAGCAGTACTTC
TRBV6-1	13	-	-	TRBJ2-2	CASRGTVGWELFF	TGTGCCAGCAGAGGGACTGTTGGCTGGGAGCTGTTTTTT
TRBV6-1	14	TRBD1	-	TRBJ2-5	CASSEAIRGETQYF	TGTGCCAGCAGTGAAGCAATCAGGGGGGAGACCCAGTACTTC
TRBV20-1	16	TRBD2	many	TRBJ2-4	CSARGTSGLAKNIQYF	TGCAGTGCTAGGGGGACTAGCGGTCTAGCCAAAAACATTCAGTACTTC
TRBV12-3/TRBV12-4	12	TRBD2	-	TRBJ2-7	CASLLAGGEQYF	TGTGCCAGCCTACTAGCGGGAGGCGAGCAGTACTTC
TRBV7-8	15	-	many	TRBJ2-7	CASSYPYGQGHEQYF	TGTGCCAGCAGCTATCCCTATGGTCAGGGCCACGAGCAGTACTTC
TRBV4-1	15	-	many	TRBJ1-1	CASSLETAVNTEAFF	TGCGCCAGCAGCCTAGAGACAGCCGTGAACACTGAAGCTTTCTTT
TRBV13	16	TRBD1	many	TRBJ2-2	CASSRTPGGADGELFF	TGTGCCAGCAGTCGAACTCCAGGGGGCGCGGACGGGGAGCTGTTTTTT
TRBV6-1	12	TRBD1	-	TRBJ2-7	CASKRTGDEQYF	TGTGCCAGCAAAAGGACAGGAGACGAGCAGTACTTC
TRBV7-9	15	-	many	TRBJ2-5	CASSLASYRAETQYF	TGTGCCAGCAGCTTAGCGTCCTACAGGGCTGAGACCCAGTACTTC
TRBV19	15	-	-	TRBJ1-2	CASSIGGHLNYGYTF	TGTGCCAGTAGTATAGGAGGACACCTTAACTATGGCTACACCTTC